This TCR beta chain was recorded in a study of T cell responses to AZD1222 COVID-19 vaccine. Study-wide results and caveats: With two AZD1222 doses given, Spike-specific TCR breadth and depth both rose. Baseline seropositivity occurred in only 5 or 6 AZD1222 recipients. Clonal diversity was possibly underestimated, and white British individuals and females predominated among donors.

Pooling was applied to second doses at about 4 or about 12 weeks. The CDR3 has 18 residues. Germline assignment: CDR1 SGDLS and CDR2 YYNGEE. With V trimmed by 2 bases and J by 3 bases, 7 bases remained unmatched. With regard to this clone: Antigen unknown.

The data were produced by immunoSEQ multiplex PCR, yet TCRdb's version contains in-frame clones alone and is incomplete. The sample comprises roughly 120,000 clones, roughly 84% of which are singletons, and around 17% rests with the top ten. This sample comprised peripheral blood, obtained 28 days after the second AZD1222 dose. This rearrangement joins TRBV9 to TRBJ2-6; 11 nucleotides line up with TRBD2. The TCR was taken from an adult who received the AZD1222 COVID-19 vaccine. The CDR3: CASSVGPSGRFGANVLTF. CDR3 coding DNA: TGTGCCAGCAGCGTTGGGCCTAGCGGGAGGTTTGGGGCCAACGTCCTGACTTTC.